The 22 T cell receptor beta chains presented below share a single source sample, sequenced in a study of CD8+ T cells in alopecia areata. cDNA reverse transcribed from extracted RNA served as the sequencing template. Assay: immunoSEQ multiplex PCR; the TCRdb copy retains only in-frame clones and omits some. Recorded here are approximately 280,000 clones, none singletons. After pooling, cutaneous lymph node cells were sorted with CD4, CD8alpha, NKG2D, NKG2ACE and other markers. The sequenced sample was CD4+ T cells sorted from a lymph node. The receptors here all came from a C3H/HeJ mouse with alopecia areata. As its MHC haplotype, the strain has H2-k.

This clone was counted only a few times. The gene names given are mouse names. Read coverage stops 4 residues before the CDR3 terminus; the germline J gene supplies the remainder. The rearrangement joins TRBV19 to TRBJ1-1, with D unresolved. Germline V gives CDR1 FNHDT, CDR2 SITEND (reference sequence). The CDR3 has 12 residues. The V end was cut by 4 bases, the J end by 0 bases, with 4 bases between. The CDR3 is CASSHPNTEVFF. Partial CDR3 DNA: TGTGCCAGCAGTCATCCAAACACA.

Ten or more counts support this clone. Gene names denote mouse genes. The missing CDR3 end, 4 residues past where the read stops, is filled in from the germline J gene. The V gene is TRBV13-3, the J gene TRBJ2-2; a possible D gene is TRBD2 (5 bases). The length of the CDR3 is 16 residues. The germline V and J ends were trimmed by 2 bases and 0 bases, with 11 bases remaining between them. Looked up from germline, CDR1 is NNHDY and CDR2 is SYVADS. The CDR3 DNA, read in part, is TGTGCCAGCAGTGAAGGGCTGGGCTCAAACACCGGG. Translating gives CASSEGLGSNTG. The CDR3 in its entirety is CASSEGLGSNTGQLYF.

This clone was counted a few times. Gene names refer to mouse genes. The DNA ends 4 residues before the CDR3 does, and the rest of the CDR3 is filled in from the germline J gene. Other DNA sequences in the same sample also yield this CDR3. The chain is built from TRBV13-2 and TRBJ2-7; TRBD2 agrees at 10 bases. Germline V gene lookup returns CDR1 NNHNN and CDR2 SYGAGS (reference sequence). The CDR3 is 14 residues long. The V segment lost 1 base and the J segment 3 bases; nucleotides outside the gene matches: 1. The CDR3 spells CASGDRTGGYEQYF. The CDR3 bases that were read are TGTGCCAGCGGTGATCGGACTGGGGGCTAT.

Turning to this clone: Here the gene names and germline are mouse. With the read ending 4 residues before the CDR3 end, the germline J gene is used to fill in that end. Other DNA sequences of this sample code for an identical CDR3. The chain links TRBV19 to TRBJ2-7; 9 bases line up with TRBD2. V lost 1 base to trimming and J lost 3 bases; unmatched junction nucleotides: 2. The CDR3 extends over 14 amino acids. The germline V gene has CDR1 FNHDT and CDR2 SITEND (reference sequence). The CDR3 spells CASSIPGGVYEQYF. The sequenced CDR3 bases are TGTGCCAGCAGTATACCTGGGGGGGTCTAT.

In its sample, this clone was seen a few times. Gene labels here are mouse ones. The read stops 4 residues short of the end of the CDR3; the missing end is completed from the germline J gene. The chain links TRBV13-3 to TRBJ2-2; 7 nucleotides align to TRBD1. Trimming cost V 3 bases and J 0 bases; bases outside gene matches: 5. Germline CDR1 is NNHDY and CDR2 is SYVADS. The CDR3 contains 16 residues. CDR3 DNA (partial): TGTGCCAGCAGTGTCCCGGGACAGACAAACACCGGG. Its translation is CASSVPGQTNTG. The entire CDR3 reads CASSVPGQTNTGQLYF.

There are a few counts of this clone. The genes are named according to mouse. Other nucleotide sequences from this sample produce the same CDR3. The CDR3 protein is CASRQNSDYTF. CDR3 DNA (partial): TGTGCTAGCAGGCAGAACTCC. The rearrangement joins TRBV29 to TRBJ1-2; no firm D call. The read ends 4 residues before the CDR3 terminus; that terminus is restored from the germline J gene. The CDR3 is 11 residues long. The V end lost 6 bases, the J end lost 2 bases, and 4 bases lay between the germline ends. CDR1 and CDR2 (germline): MSHET, SYDVDS.

This clone was observed a handful of times. Any gene name here is a mouse gene name. The read ends 4 residues before the CDR3 terminus; that terminus is restored from the germline J gene. This chain links TRBV17 with TRBJ2-4, with D maybe TRBD2 (6 bases). V lost 5 bases and J lost 0, with 9 bases in between. The CDR3 is made up of 14 amino acids. Germline V gives CDR1 MNHDT, CDR2 YYDKIL. The covered CDR3 bases are TGTGCTAGCAGTCTCTGGGGTAGTCAAAAC. It yields the protein CASSLWGSQN. The complete CDR3 reads CASSLWGSQNTLYF.

The table lists this clone with a few counts. Genes and germline are mouse. Sequencing ends 4 residues short of the CDR3 end; the germline J gene provides the rest. The gene calls are TRBV5 and TRBJ2-7; 8 bases map to TRBD2. The trim removed 1 base at V and 0 bases at J, leaving 2 bases unmatched. In germline, CDR1 is LGHNA, CDR2 YNLKQL (reference sequence). The length of the CDR3 is 15 residues. CDR3 bases read: TGTGCCAGCAGCCAAGCTGGGGGGTACTCCTAT. This translates into CASSQAGGYSY. The whole CDR3 protein is CASSQAGGYSYEQYF.

This clone showed up just a few times. Gene names follow the mouse nomenclature. The CDR3 end is not reached by the read, which stops 3 residues before it; the germline J gene fills it in. The sample contains more than one DNA sequence encoding this CDR3. V gene TRBV13-3 combines with J gene TRBJ1-6; no clear D. TRBJ1-6 is known as an ORF, though its function is uncertain. Germline V gene sequence: CDR1 NNHDY, CDR2 SYVADS. Trimming shortened V by 2 bases and J by 0 bases, and 3 bases separated the two germline ends. The CDR3 is made up of 14 amino acids. The covered CDR3 bases are TGTGCCAGCAGTGACCATTCCTATAATTCGCCC. Protein product: CASSDHSYNSP. The whole CDR3 protein reads CASSDHSYNSPLYF.

This clone turned up a few times. Mouse gene names and germline throughout. The sequence runs out 4 residues before the end of the CDR3; the remainder is reconstructed from the germline J gene. The chain recombines TRBV13-1 with TRBJ2-3, with 11 bases aligning to TRBD2. With V trimmed by 2 bases and J by 3 bases, 2 bases remained unmatched. The germline gives CDR1 NSHNY, CDR2 SYGAGN. The CDR3 consists of 15 residues. Partial CDR3 DNA: TGTGCCAGCAGTGAGGACTGGGGGGCCGCAGAA. Residues: CASSEDWGAAE. From start to end, the CDR3 is CASSEDWGAAETLYF.

Comment on this clone: These gene names are mouse names. The read stops 4 residues short of the end of the CDR3; the missing end is completed from the germline J gene. The J gene is TRBJ2-2, the V gene TRBV5; 12 bases fit TRBD2. This CDR3 has 17 residues. CDR1 is LGHNA, CDR2 YNLKQL, per germline (reference sequence). Unmatched junction bases numbered 4, after V lost 1 base and J lost 4 bases. The CDR3 bases that were read are TGTGCCAGCAGCCAAGGACTGGGGGGGCGCGTCACCGGG. Amino acids: CASSQGLGGRVTG. The full CDR3 protein reads CASSQGLGGRVTGQLYF.

Worth noting for this clone: Mouse gene names apply. The sequence runs out 4 residues before the end of the CDR3; the remainder is reconstructed from the germline J gene. V gene TRBV12-1 combines with J gene TRBJ2-1; 9 nucleotides agree with TRBD2. Germline V gene lookup returns CDR1 SGHSN and CDR2 HYEKVE. The trim removed 0 bases at V and 0 bases at J, leaving 8 bases unmatched. CDR3 length: 18 amino acids. The CDR3 bases that were read are TGTGCCAGCTCTCTCGCCGCGGGGGGACTGGGTAACTATGCT. Protein sequence: CASSLAAGGLGNYA. The full CDR3 sequence reads CASSLAAGGLGNYAEQFF.

The sample holds a few counts of this clone. The gene names here belong to mouse. The read ends 4 residues before the CDR3 terminus; that terminus is restored from the germline J gene. The rearrangement uses TRBV19 and TRBJ2-5; 13 positions agree with TRBD2. Trimming took 1 base from V and 3 from J; bases not matched to a gene: 2. This CDR3 has 16 amino acids. Germline lookup yields CDR1 FNHDT and CDR2 SITEND (reference sequence). CDR3 DNA, as far as it was read: TGTGCCAGCAGTATATGGGGACTGGGGGGGCAAGAC. This gives the protein CASSIWGLGGQD. The whole CDR3 is CASSIWGLGGQDTQYF.

Concerning this clone: The gene symbols are mouse symbols. The read terminates 4 residues before the CDR3 end, so the remaining end is supplied by the germline J gene. This rearrangement joins TRBV12-1 to TRBJ1-2; a possible D gene is TRBD1 (6 bases). Trimming removed 6 bases from V and 2 bases from J, with 9 bases in between. Germline assignment: CDR1 SGHSN and CDR2 HYEKVE. The CDR3 has 12 amino acids. The sequenced part of the CDR3 DNA is TGTGCCAGCCGGGACAATAACTCC. Its translation is CASRDNNS. The CDR3 as a whole reads CASRDNNSDYTF.

As for this clone: Gene labels here are mouse ones. The read ends 4 residues shy of where the CDR3 ends; the end is completed using the germline J gene. V and J are TRBV19 and TRBJ2-2; 8 bases align to TRBD1. Trimming cost V 2 bases and J 5 bases; bases outside gene matches: 5. The CDR3 is 15 amino acids. The germline V gene encodes CDR1 FNHDT and CDR2 SITEND (reference sequence). The CDR3 loop reads CASSIGTGPTGQLYF. The covered CDR3 bases are TGTGCCAGCAGTATTGGGACAGGTCCGACCGGG.

This clone came up many times. Gene labels here are mouse ones. The missing CDR3 end, 4 residues past where the read stops, is filled in from the germline J gene. The sample holds other DNA sequences that translate to the same CDR3. V and J are TRBV17 and TRBJ2-1; 7 bases fit TRBD2. Germline values: CDR1 MNHDT, CDR2 YYDKIL. CDR3 length equals 14 residues. Trimming cost V 2 bases and J 2 bases; bases outside gene matches: 0. The sequenced part of the CDR3 DNA is TGTGCTAGCAGTAGACTGGGGGACTATGCT. This codes for CASSRLGDYA. The entire CDR3 protein reads CASSRLGDYAEQFF.

As to this clone: Mouse gene names and germline throughout. The CDR3 end falls 4 residues outside the read, so it is completed with the germline J gene. The chain carries TRBV5 and TRBJ2-7; 11 nucleotides line up with TRBD2. Looked up from germline, CDR1 is LGHNA and CDR2 is YNLKQL (reference sequence). CDR3 size: 17 residues. Trimming removed 0 bases from V and 0 bases from J; junction bases left unmatched: 4. Partial CDR3 DNA: TGTGCCAGCAGCCAAGACACTGGGGGGGCCAGCTCCTAT. It specifies CASSQDTGGASSY. The CDR3 as a whole reads CASSQDTGGASSYEQYF.

The table lists this clone with a few counts. These gene names are mouse names. The CDR3 end falls 4 residues outside the read, so it is completed with the germline J gene. This chain uses TRBV19 with TRBJ2-3; 11 bases agree with TRBD2. CDR3 length equals 16 residues. The germline CDR1 and CDR2 sequences are FNHDT and SITEND (reference sequence). V shed 1 base, J shed 4 bases, and the junction held 5 bases outside the gene matches. CDR3 in amino acids: CASSITGTGGTETLYF. CDR3 DNA, as far as it was read: TGTGCCAGCAGTATAACTGGGACTGGGGGTACAGAA. The variable domain in full, completed from reference TRBV19 and TRBJ2-3, reads GGIITQTPKFLIGQEGQKLTLKCQQNFNHDTMYWYRQDSGKGLRLIYYSITENDLQKGDLSEGYDASREKKSSFSLTVTSAQKNEMAVFLCASSITGTGGTETLYFGSGTRLTVL.

With respect to this clone: Genes and germline are mouse. From the germline J gene comes the end of the CDR3, since the read stops 4 residues before it. Other DNA sequences in this sample translate to the same CDR3. The chain combines TRBV5 with TRBJ2-5, with 9 bases lining up with TRBD2. Per germline, CDR1 LGHNA and CDR2 YNLKQL (reference sequence). CDR3 size: 16 residues. V lost 4 bases, J lost 0 bases, and 5 bases stayed unmatched. CDR3 DNA (partial): TGTGCCAGCAGCCCCCGACTGGGGGCTAACCAAGAC. Its protein is CASSPRLGANQD. The entire CDR3 protein is CASSPRLGANQDTQYF.

This clone was seen ten or more times. Mouse names are used for the genes. CDR3 sequence reads: CASSRNSAEQFF. Partial CDR3 DNA: TGTGCTAGCAGTAGGAACAGTGCT. The chain has TRBV17 and TRBJ2-1; D not certain. With the read ending 4 residues before the CDR3 end, the germline J gene is used to fill in that end. The CDR3 is 12 residues long. V was trimmed by 3 bases and J by 6 bases, leaving 6 bases between them. The germline gives CDR1 MNHDT, CDR2 YYDKIL.

This clone was detected many times. Gene labels here are mouse ones. The sequenced fragment ends 4 residues before the CDR3 boundary, so the rest is inferred from the germline J gene. V usage is TRBV13-1 and J usage is TRBJ2-1, with 10 nucleotides matching TRBD1. The CDR3 spans 14 residues. The germline gives CDR1 NSHNY, CDR2 SYGAGN. The CDR3: CASSVGTGEAEQFF. Partial CDR3 DNA: TGTGCCAGCAGTGTTGGGACAGGGGAAGCT.

This clone was seen more than once but under ten times. Gene names refer to mouse genes. The read finishes 4 residues shy of the CDR3 end, and the germline J gene is used to complete it. Other DNA sequences from this sample encode an identical CDR3 as well. J is TRBJ2-4 and V is TRBV13-1; 9 bases agree with TRBD1. The CDR3 has 13 amino acids. Germline CDR1 reads NSHNY; CDR2 reads SYGAGN. Incomplete CDR3 DNA: TGTGCCAGCAGTGGGACAGGGGAGAAC. This sequence encodes CASSGTGEN. The entire CDR3 sequence reads CASSGTGENTLYF.